This T cell receptor (beta chain) stems from a study of human T cells and chemical hapten exposure. Study background: Scalp application of diphenylcyclopropenone was performed weekly in patients across the entire approximately 24-week study.

Using its own MiXCR run on the RACE reads, TCRdb lists one record per CDR3 protein. The table records approximately 110,000 distinct CDR3 sequences, under 40% of them present only once. A note on this clonotype: Its antigen is still unknown.

The study's findings and limits: Expanded TCRs formed significantly more large CDR3 similarity clusters than controls.

J was trimmed by 5 bases and V by 5 bases; bases with no gene match: 13. CDR3 length: 16 residues. Germline V gene lookup returns CDR1 SGHTA and CDR2 FQGNSA. Time point of the sample: patch test 3, about 24 weeks after DPC sensitization. The treatment is: therapeutic diphenylcyclopropenone sensitization with weekly scalp DPC. This TCR came from a middle-aged man with alopecia areata. Some clones in this sample may be carry-over from other donors' samples. Source: whole blood, taken in connection with sensitization to the hapten diphenylcyclopropenone (DPC). The V gene is TRBV7-2, the J gene TRBJ2-3; 7 positions match TRBD2. The CDR3 region has the DNA TGTGCCAGCAGCGATAGGGGCGGGAGACGGGTAGATACGCAGTATTTT. It translates to CASSDRGGRRVDTQYF.